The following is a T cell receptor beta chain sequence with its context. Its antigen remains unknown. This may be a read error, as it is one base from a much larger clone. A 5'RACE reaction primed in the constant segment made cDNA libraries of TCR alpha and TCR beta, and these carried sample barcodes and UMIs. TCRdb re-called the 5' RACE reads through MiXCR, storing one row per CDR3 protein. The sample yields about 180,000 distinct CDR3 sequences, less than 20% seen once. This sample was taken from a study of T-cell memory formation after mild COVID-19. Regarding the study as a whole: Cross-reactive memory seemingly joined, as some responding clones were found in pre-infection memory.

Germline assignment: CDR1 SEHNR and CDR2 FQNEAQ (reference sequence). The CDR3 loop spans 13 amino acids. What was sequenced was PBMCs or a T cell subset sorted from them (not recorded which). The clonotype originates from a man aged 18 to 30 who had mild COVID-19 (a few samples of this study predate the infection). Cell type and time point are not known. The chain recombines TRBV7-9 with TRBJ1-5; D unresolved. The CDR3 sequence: CAGSLVGNQPQHF. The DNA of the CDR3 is TGTGCCGGCAGCTTAGTGGGGAATCAGCCCCAGCATTTT.